This entry concerns a single T cell receptor (beta chain). The sample originates from a study of T cell changes during pregnancy in multiple sclerosis. The table came from immunoSEQ multiplex PCR; TCRdb's copy has only in-frame clones and leaves some out. The sample gives about 36,000 clones, around 92% of which show up once; roughly 0.5% is in the top ten. The source of this sequence is a female donor in good health, enrolled as a control in a pregnancy study. This specimen consisted of CD4+ T cells from peripheral blood mononuclear cells, obtained in the second trimester of pregnancy.

The CDR3 nucleotides read TGTGCCAGTAGTATAGCTGGCAGGGCCTATGGCTACACCTTC. Residues: CASSIAGRAYGYTF. The genes are TRBV19 and TRBJ1-2; D might be TRBD1 (5 bases). The germline V and J ends were trimmed by 1 base and 4 bases, with 10 bases remaining between them. Germline V gene data show CDR1 as LNHDA and CDR2 as SQIVND (reference sequence). The CDR3 is 14 residues long.